This T cell receptor beta chain was captured by sequencing in a study of cytomegalovirus exposure and HLA in healthy donors (dated by TCRdb to about 2017). Study-level background: An earlier analysis of around 600 of the donors reported more than 250 Gb of sequence data and some 120 million unique TCR beta sequences from about 200 million T cells. Roughly 310 gigabases of sequencing data and tens of millions of unique TCR sequences were included in an early release covering 550 to 650 HLA-typed donors. Of the roughly 400 genotyped donors, approximately 82% fell in the genetic ancestry cluster associated with self-reported Caucasian donors. The aim of the study was to test whether cataloging public T cell receptors could identify signatures of past pathogen exposure. The study profiled the T cell repertoires of around 700 subjects by immunosequencing and related them to cytomegalovirus serostatus. Besides the first cohort of around 700 subjects, a separate validation cohort made up of 120 or so different subjects was used. High-throughput TCR immunosequencing, statistical association of individual TCRs with disease status, and machine learning were combined to predict cytomegalovirus infection status. A later analysis re-examined previously published TCR beta repertoires from about 670 donors and added high-resolution HLA genotyping to investigate patterns of TCR occurrence. Rather than using new phenotypic data, the later analysis identified candidate immune exposures from TCR beta sequences and from how often those sequences occurred across donors. In an earlier analysis of more than 550 of the donors, high-throughput TCR beta sequencing was used to judge whether each TCR beta V gene segment behaved as functional or pseudogenic. Alongside the repertoire data, information on donor age, sex, ethnicity and CMV serostatus was compiled. Genome-wide SNP genotypes for about three fifths of the roughly 670 donors were used in a later genetic analysis, which treated that subset as a discovery cohort. All discovery cohort repertoires had been generated on a single sequencing platform. HLA typing included class I and class II loci at four-digit resolution. Typing coverage differed by locus: A, B, C, DRB1 and DQB1 were typed in roughly 629-640 donors, DQA1 in about 560, DPA1 in 600 to 610, and DPB1 in 472. Because of strong linkage in the cohort, roughly 5 DR-DQ haplotypes were treated as single units for association and clustering. On average, around 230,000 unique TCR beta nucleotide sequences were sequenced per donor among fewer than 500 genotyped donors of the cohort, with about 17% of those sequences being non-productive.

The cohort consisted of hundreds of healthy bone marrow donors. Cohort members were all nominally healthy when sampled, although unrecorded immune exposures were likely present. The donor was CMV seropositive and belonged to the group of 250 to 350 seropositive cohort members. A peripheral blood sample was collected from each donor, and TCR beta sequencing was performed on peripheral blood mononuclear cells. Genomic DNA extraction from the blood cell samples was performed with the Qiagen DNeasy Blood Extraction Kit. The germline ends are 11 bases apart after V is trimmed by 0 bases and J by 2 bases. The germline V gene (reference sequence) specifies GTSNPN as CDR1 and SVGIG as CDR2. Measured from the cysteine to the phenylalanine, the CDR3 is 15 residues long. The CDR3 DNA has 45 bases and is translated from base 1. This clone was seen a few times. Its antigen is still unknown. Base qualities were left out, and no much larger clone turns up one base away.

Libraries were prepared through the immunoSEQ multiplex PCR assay. For the multiplex PCR, a mixture combining 60 forward primers for TCR Vbeta segments and 13 reverse primers for TCR Jbeta segments was used. A multiplex PCR assay on genomic DNA amplified the CDR3 region of rearranged TCR beta genes. On the Illumina HiSeq System, the amplified TCR beta libraries were sequenced as 87-base-pair reads. As for how the authors treated the data: In a later analysis, tens of millions of unique TCR beta chains were counted across the 650 to 750 repertoires, and around 10 million of these chains were shared by at least two donors. A nearest-neighbor algorithm error-corrected the raw reads and collapsed the reads into unique sequences, merging closely related sequences to remove PCR and sequencing errors. Alignment of CDR3 sequences to IMGT reference sequences was used to assign V, D and J gene segments. For a sequence to be retained, a match of at least six nucleotides to both a V gene segment and a J gene segment was required. A rearrangement counted as productive if the CDR3 had no stop codons and remained in frame with V and J, and every other rearrangement counted as non-productive. CDR3 was defined by IMGT convention, running from the second conserved V-encoded cysteine to the conserved J-encoded phenylalanine. The earlier analysis of roughly 590 of the donors excluded any sequence lacking an unambiguous match to a single V gene segment. In an earlier analysis of more than 500 of the donors, a V segment was called functional when productive rearrangements were above 56.7%, and segregating when the standard deviation between donors exceeded 5%. A statistical classification framework was built to diagnose cytomegalovirus status from the catalog of TCR beta chain sequences. A later analysis assigned V and J genes by comparing TCR nucleotide sequences with IMGT/GENE-DB human TR gene sequences. In a later analysis, CDR3 sequences and most-parsimonious VDJ recombination scenarios were assigned using the TCRdist pipeline. In a later analysis, every TCR beta chain was defined by the combination of its CDR3 amino acid sequence and its V-gene family, and reads without a unique V-gene family were dropped. A later analysis removed several hundred highly shared, low-generation-probability nucleotide sequences to deal with suspected cross-contamination and a sequencing artifact. For each public chain, a later analysis derived a clonal expansion index from normalized ranks of inferred template counts within each repertoire. In a later analysis, generation probabilities were computed with a VDJ recombination model fitted to out-of-frame rearrangements, and the resulting probabilities were checked against IGoR. In a later analysis, TCR-TCR, TCR-HLA and TCR-CMV co-occurrence was scored with hypergeometric tests, and a repertoire-size bias correction was applied to TCR pairs. In a later analysis, false discovery rates were estimated by permuting HLA or CMV assignments 20 times. In a later analysis, co-occurring TCRs were grouped with DBSCAN, and TCRdist sequence similarity was added when clustering was performed within HLA-allele-positive subsets. Repertoires with fewer than 30,000 or more than 120,000 public chains were left out of co-occurrence clustering, as were a few repertoires with anomalous nucleotide sharing. Sourced from immuneACCESS, this table was stored by TCRdb with only in-frame sequences that have V and J called. A share of the clones is absent; for the studies checked, an unresolved V gene accounts for under half, and the remainder has no known explanation. D and trimming come from the DNA, and the V and J calls and clone size come from that table. This sample is represented by 130,000 to 150,000 clones; 75% to 80% of them were singletons. The ten largest clones capture 3% of the sample.

What the work shows at the level of the full study, not this receptor alone: Some IMGT-functional V segments, including TRBV6-2 and TRBV6-3, could not be told apart with the 87-base-pair reads, so those segments were excluded. Compared with the roughly 720-donor mean, donors in an Asian-associated ancestry cluster had fewer N-insertions in productive TCRs, according to a later genetic analysis. According to the authors, the approach could potentially be generalized to other disease states and immunological phenotypes. In an earlier analysis of 587 of the donors, most TCR beta V segments appeared in productive rearrangements about 87% or about 30% of the time, broadly matching IMGT annotations. Compared with equally common non-associated chains, HLA-associated TCR beta chains in a later analysis were more clonally expanded and had lower generation probabilities. Over 15 rarely observed V segments, including chromosome 9 orphons, were excluded from the earlier analysis of several hundred of the donors because counts were too low. A cluster of highly shared sequence variants was judged likely to be a technical artifact of the sequencing pipeline. In vitro tests confirmed that a few of the cytomegalovirus-associated TCR beta chains recognize cytomegalovirus antigens. An association between a missense DCLRE1C variant and V-gene and J-gene trimming of TCR beta chains was found in a later genetic analysis and replicated in an independent cohort. Only TCR beta chains were sequenced in this cohort, and the absence of alpha or paired-chain data limited detectable features. According to a later analysis, most CMV-associated TCR beta chains appeared to be HLA-restricted, and the HLA associations seemed to be driven largely by CMV exposure. Most TCR sequences were observed very rarely across donors, whereas some public TCRs were present in many individuals. Linkage disequilibrium might explain the correlated functional status among segregating V segments, but an unknown experimental factor could not be excluded. A further reported finding was that TCR beta sequences accurately predicted the HLA-A and HLA-B alleles for most subjects in the first cohort. The classifier was reported to diagnose cytomegalovirus status with high specificity and sensitivity in both the original cohort and the validation cohort. Several of the top co-occurrence clusters appeared to be linked to parvovirus B19, influenza, CMV and Epstein-Barr virus, according to a later analysis. Roughly uniform sequencing depth across donors was assumed in presence/absence analyses, although this assumption may not hold. CMV serostatus was the only immune exposure information available for the cohort. Strong co-occurrence of HLA alleles, especially DR and DQ, made assigning TCR associations to individual alleles difficult. The study listed 150 to 200 TCR beta chains as associated with cytomegalovirus. A later analysis associated 15,000 or so TCR beta sequences with specific HLA alleles at a false discovery rate of 0.05. According to a later analysis, TCR association rates differed among HLA loci, with DRB1 alleles showing the most associated TCRs and HLA-C alleles showing the fewest. Because some donors lacked HLA typing at each locus, the association tests relied only on the typed subset.

The receptor's source is a middle-aged man in good health and CMV-seropositive. Sequenced sample: PBMCs. The sequence joins TRBV30 to TRBJ1-5; TRBD1 is possibly the D segment (6 matching bases). CDR3 reads: CAWSVSPGGNQPQHF. The DNA is as follows: TGTGCCTGGAGTGTATCCCCAGGGGGCAATCAGCCCCAGCATTTT.